The T cell receptor (beta chain) under discussion was sequenced for a study of regulatory T cells in long-lasting Graves disease. This CDR3 region has 12 residues. V lost 6 bases and J lost 12; bases outside the gene matches: 8. The germline V gene has CDR1 MDHEN and CDR2 SYDVKM. Assembly of TCR beta libraries relied on iRepertoire HTBI primers together with Arm-PCR of CDR3 regions. From the multiplex PCR reads, TCRdb called clonotypes with MiXCR, one entry per CDR3 protein. The sample has about 500,000 distinct CDR3 sequences, approximately 12% seen once; the top ten hold roughly 8.9%. Stated time point: newly diagnosed GD, antithyroid drugs for less than 3 months. PBMCs were the source of the RNA used for TCR sequencing. These sequences were also reported in another study, on T cells in Graves' hyperthyroidism and ophthalmopathy. From that paper: Within blood appeared most thyroid clonotypes that had expanded above 0.001.

The source is a woman under 40 with Graves disease. The material was peripheral blood mononuclear cells (PBMCs), obtained at new diagnosis, from a patient treated with antithyroid drugs. This chain links TRBV28 with TRBJ1-1; 9 positions agree with TRBD1. The CDR3 sequence: CASRPGQGKTFF. The DNA for the CDR3 is TGTGCCAGCAGGCCGGGACAGGGTAAAACTTTCTTT.